This T cell receptor beta chain was sequenced in a study of blood T cell repertoires in COVID-19 (dated by TCRdb to the early 2020s). About the full investigation: Collaborator samples came from the United States, Italy and Spain and covered acute and convalescent phases of COVID-19. The prospective study material was composed of cDNA or gDNA derived from T cells, B-cell-depleted T cells, or PBMCs. Subjects who had been exposed to COVID-19, were actively infected with it, or had recovered from it provided the deeply sampled blood TCRbeta repertoires that made up the dataset. The repertoires were released in a freely available public database intended as a resource for research on the immune response to SARS-CoV-2. Samples were obtained from the ongoing ImmuneRACE study (first 160 participants) and from roughly 1,300 subjects provided by 6 global collaborators. Nearly every sample came with metadata listing a de-identified subject ID, COVID-19 status, age in years and sex. HLA class I and class II types, where available, came from metadata supplied by the sample provider rather than from assay-based typing. What the work shows at the level of the full study, not this receptor alone: The amount of clinical and demographic metadata varied by source and participant and was provided uncurated.

Whole blood was collected in K2EDTA tubes by collaborating institutions according to the institutions' own protocols. Collaborator samples were shipped for TCRbeta analysis as frozen whole blood, isolated PBMCs, or DNA extracted from either sample type. The CDR3 runs 19 residues from the cysteine to the phenylalanine. Only CDR3 DNA is held: 57 bases, read in frame from base 1. This clone was seen a single time. Its antigen is unknown. No much larger clonotype is one base removed from it; base qualities were not supplied. TCRbeta CDR3 regions were amplified from genomic DNA using the immunoSEQ Assay, a bias-controlled multiplex PCR. On the study's bioinformatics: Nucleated cell counts per sample were estimated from amplification of reference gene primers within the assay. Sequence reads were collapsed and filtered to measure the absolute abundance of every unique TCRbeta CDR3 rearrangement. For each sample, productive Simpson clonality was calculated as the square root of Simpson's diversity index across productive rearrangements. Held by TCRdb, this immuneACCESS table contains in-frame sequences only and omits some clones. Under half of the omission traces to an unresolved V gene where checked; the cause of the rest is unknown. The V and J calls and clone size come from that table; D and trimming were worked out from the DNA. Present in this sample are over 150,000 clones, 70% to 85% of which were seen just once. The top ten constitute under 15% of the sample.

Rearrangement joined TRBV21-1 to TRBJ1-5; the DNA was not used to check the table's D call, TRBD1. TRBV21-1 is shown as a pseudogene. Sequenced input: peripheral blood. This TCR came from a human donor in a cohort sampled during active COVID-19. The sequence in DNA is TGTGCCAGCAGCAAATCCCCCGGACAGCGGCCCGTACACAATCAGCCCCAGCATTTT. It is translated as CASSKSPGQRPVHNQPQHF.